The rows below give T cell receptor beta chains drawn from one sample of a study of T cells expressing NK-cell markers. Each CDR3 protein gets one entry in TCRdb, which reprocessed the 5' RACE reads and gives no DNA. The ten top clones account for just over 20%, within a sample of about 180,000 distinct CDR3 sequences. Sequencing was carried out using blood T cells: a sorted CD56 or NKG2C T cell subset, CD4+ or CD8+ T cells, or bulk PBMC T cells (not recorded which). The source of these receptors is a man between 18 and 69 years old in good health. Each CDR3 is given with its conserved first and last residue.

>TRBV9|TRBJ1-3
CASSVEGPYSGNTIYF
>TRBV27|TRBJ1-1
CASRVGAEAFF
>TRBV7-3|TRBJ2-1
CASSLTLSSGGIYNEQFF
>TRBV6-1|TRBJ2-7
CASSPNTLLQSYEQYF
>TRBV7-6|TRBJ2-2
CASSARTSGGITNTGELFF
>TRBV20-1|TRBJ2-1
CSAREETGDLYEQFF
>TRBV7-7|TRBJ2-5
CASSLVLSGGQETQYF
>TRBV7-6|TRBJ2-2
CASSFTQGTGELFF
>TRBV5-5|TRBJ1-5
CASSVVPGAHQPQHF
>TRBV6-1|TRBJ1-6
CASSDDRDTAYNSPLHF
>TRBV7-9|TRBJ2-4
CASSPGDNSLAKNIQYF
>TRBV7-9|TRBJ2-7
CASSLGVGPHEQYF
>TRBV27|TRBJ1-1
CASSFAGFMNTEAFF
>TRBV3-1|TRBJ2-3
CASSQGRGPDTQYF
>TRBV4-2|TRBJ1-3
CASSLLIGNTIYF
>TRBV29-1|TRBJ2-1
CSVVGFLGRELFDEQFF
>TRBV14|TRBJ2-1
CASSQVAGSYNEQFF
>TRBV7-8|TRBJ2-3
CASSTRVDSTDTQYF
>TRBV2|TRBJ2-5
CASSEGPRGRQETQYF
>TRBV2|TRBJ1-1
CASSEYGNTEAFF
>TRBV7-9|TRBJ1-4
CASSTGLLDEKLFF
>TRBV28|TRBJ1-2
CASSWISPGQGTYGYTF
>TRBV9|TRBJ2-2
CASSAGTSNTGELFF
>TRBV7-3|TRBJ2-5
CASSQSGSWETQYF
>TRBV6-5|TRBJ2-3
CASSYPPGAGKSTDTQYF
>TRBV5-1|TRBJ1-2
CASSLAGAIYTF
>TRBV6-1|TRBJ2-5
CASTPAGGSQETQYF
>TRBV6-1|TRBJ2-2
CASTDDRVTGELFF
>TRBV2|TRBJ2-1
CASSDPRDTNYNEQFF
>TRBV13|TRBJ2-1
CASSSRTSGGAVDNEQFF
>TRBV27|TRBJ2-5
CASSLLGSGGATTQYF
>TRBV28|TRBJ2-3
CASSLRDISTDTQYF
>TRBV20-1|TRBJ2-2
CSASSPWGGQGLAGELFF
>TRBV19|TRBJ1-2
CASSMTDHGYTF
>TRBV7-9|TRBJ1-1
CASMGARLNTEAFF
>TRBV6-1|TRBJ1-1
CASSEAKPDRVGEAFF
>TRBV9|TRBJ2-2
CASSATTGDRWTGELFF
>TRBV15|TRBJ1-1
CATSDRVNTEAFF
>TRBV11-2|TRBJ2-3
CASKTSGGADTQYF
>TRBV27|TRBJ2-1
CASRAQSGGFYNEQFF
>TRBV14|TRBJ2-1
CASSRSGDPYNEQFF
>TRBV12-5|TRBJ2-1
CASGHGTGGNEQFF
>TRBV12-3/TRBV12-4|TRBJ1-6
CASSLLVDSPLHF
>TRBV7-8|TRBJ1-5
CASAGHNQPQHF
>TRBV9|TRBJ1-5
CASSATDVNQPQHF
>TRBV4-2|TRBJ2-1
CASSVRTSQPFDEQFF
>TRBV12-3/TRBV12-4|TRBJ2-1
CASSNGGGGYNEQFF
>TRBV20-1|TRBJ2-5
CSASPGTGGRETQYF
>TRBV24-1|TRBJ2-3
CATSDWRQGATDTQYF